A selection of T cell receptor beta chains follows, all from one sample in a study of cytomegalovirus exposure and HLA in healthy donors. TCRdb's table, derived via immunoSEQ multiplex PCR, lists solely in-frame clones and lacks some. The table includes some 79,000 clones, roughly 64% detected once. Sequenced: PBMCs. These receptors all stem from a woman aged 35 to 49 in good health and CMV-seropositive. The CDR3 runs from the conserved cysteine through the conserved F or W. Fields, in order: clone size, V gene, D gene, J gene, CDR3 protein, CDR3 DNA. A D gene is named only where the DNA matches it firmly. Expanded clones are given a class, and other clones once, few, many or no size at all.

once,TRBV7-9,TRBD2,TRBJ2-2,CAGRAGVYPGELFF,TGTGCCGGAAGAGCGGGAGTATACCCCGGGGAGCTGTTTTTT
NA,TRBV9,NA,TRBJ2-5,CASSEGAEETQYF,TGTGCCAGCAGCGAAGGGGCGGAAGAGACCCAGTACTTC
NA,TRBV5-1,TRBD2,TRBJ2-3,CASRGLAGTDTQYF,TGCGCCAGCAGAGGCCTAGCGGGCACAGATACGCAGTATTTT
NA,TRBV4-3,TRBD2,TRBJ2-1,CASSQSAQLREYNEQFF,TGCGCCAGCAGCCAGTCCGCCCAGCTGCGGGAGTACAATGAGCAGTTCTTC
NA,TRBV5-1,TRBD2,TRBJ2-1,CASIPGLASGEQFF,TGCGCCAGCATCCCGGGACTAGCGAGTGGTGAGCAGTTCTTC
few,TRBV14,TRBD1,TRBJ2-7,CASSQDGFRGQGNSYEQYF,TGTGCCAGCAGCCAAGATGGGTTCCGGGGACAGGGGAATTCCTACGAGCAGTACTTC
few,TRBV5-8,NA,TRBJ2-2,CASRMGGQANTGELFF,TGTGCCAGCAGGATGGGGGGGCAGGCGAACACCGGGGAGCTGTTTTTT
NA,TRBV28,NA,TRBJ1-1,CASSPPNSGNTEAFF,TGTGCCAGCAGTCCCCCCAACTCCGGGAACACTGAAGCTTTCTTT
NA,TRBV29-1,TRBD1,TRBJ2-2,CSVAGTANTGELFF,TGCAGCGTTGCCGGGACAGCGAACACCGGGGAGCTGTTTTTT
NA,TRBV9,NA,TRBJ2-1,CASSVSAREQFF,TGTGCCAGCAGCGTCTCCGCTAGGGAGCAGTTCTTC
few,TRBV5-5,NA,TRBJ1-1,CASSHRRDWGGGAFF,TGTGCCAGCAGCCACCGTCGCGATTGGGGGGGCGGAGCTTTCTTT
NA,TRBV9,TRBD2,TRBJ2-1,CASSVESGRANEQFF,TGTGCCAGCAGCGTAGAGAGCGGGAGGGCTAATGAGCAGTTCTTC
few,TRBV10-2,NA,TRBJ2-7,CASMRTESSYEQYF,TGCGCCAGCATGAGGACAGAAAGCTCCTACGAGCAGTACTTC
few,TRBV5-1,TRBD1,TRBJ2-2,CASSTGDRGPAGELFF,TGCGCCAGCAGCACCGGGGACAGGGGGCCCGCCGGGGAGCTGTTTTTT
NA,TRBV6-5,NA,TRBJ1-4,CASSYDGDNEKLFF,TGTGCCAGCAGTTACGACGGAGATAATGAAAAACTGTTTTTT
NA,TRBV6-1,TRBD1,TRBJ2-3,CASSEQGASTDTQYF,TGTGCCAGCAGTGAACAGGGGGCGAGCACAGATACGCAGTATTTT
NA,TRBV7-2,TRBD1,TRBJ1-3,CASSSGTGPGNTIYF,TGTGCCAGCAGCTCAGGGACAGGGCCTGGAAACACCATATATTTT
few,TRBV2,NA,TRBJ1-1,CASRSRNRFDTEAFF,TGTGCCAGCAGGTCAAGGAACAGATTCGACACTGAAGCTTTCTTT
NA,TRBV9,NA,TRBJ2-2,CASSVVGSDTGELFF,TGTGCCAGCAGCGTAGTAGGGAGCGACACCGGGGAGCTGTTTTTT
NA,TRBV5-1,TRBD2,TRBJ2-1,CASSPGLAGDLDDNEQFF,TGCGCCAGCAGCCCGGGACTAGCGGGAGACCTCGACGACAATGAGCAGTTCTTC
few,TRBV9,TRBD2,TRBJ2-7,CASSGGGVGYEQYF,TGTGCCAGCAGCGGGGGGGGAGTCGGCTACGAGCAGTACTTC
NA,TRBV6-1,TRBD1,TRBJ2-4,CATTGTDKNIQYF,TGTGCCACCACCGGGACAGACAAAAACATTCAGTACTTC
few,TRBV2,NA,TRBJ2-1,CASIGNEQFF,TGTGCCAGCATCGGCAATGAGCAGTTCTTC
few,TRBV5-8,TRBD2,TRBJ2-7,CASSLVGTSGRVYEQYF,TGTGCCAGCAGCTTGGTAGGGACTAGCGGGAGGGTGTACGAGCAGTACTTC
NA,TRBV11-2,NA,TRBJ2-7,CASSILAAGSYEQYF,TGTGCCAGCAGCATCTTAGCGGCAGGCTCCTACGAGCAGTACTTC
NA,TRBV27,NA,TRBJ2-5,CASSLGAGMETQYF,TGTGCCAGCAGTTTAGGGGCAGGGATGGAGACCCAGTACTTC
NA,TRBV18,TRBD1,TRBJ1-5,CASSPGQGPNQPQHF,TGTGCCAGCTCACCAGGACAGGGACCCAATCAGCCCCAGCATTTT
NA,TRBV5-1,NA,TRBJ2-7,CASSLEREQYF,TGCGCCAGCAGCTTGGAGCGGGAGCAGTACTTC
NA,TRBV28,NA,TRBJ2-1,CASSFHREPEQFF,TGTGCCAGCAGTTTTCATCGGGAGCCTGAGCAGTTCTTC
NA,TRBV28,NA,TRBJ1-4,CASSPWAANNEKLFF,TGTGCCAGCAGTCCGTGGGCCGCCAACAATGAAAAACTGTTTTTT
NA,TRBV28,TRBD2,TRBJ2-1,CASSDTGTSGRNEQFF,TGTGCCAGCAGCGACACCGGGACTAGCGGGAGAAATGAGCAGTTCTTC
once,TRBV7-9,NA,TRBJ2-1,CASSLYEQGDEQFF,TGTGCCAGCAGCTTATACGAGCAGGGCGATGAGCAGTTCTTC
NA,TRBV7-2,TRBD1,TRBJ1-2,CASSLGFGTGDGGYTF,TGTGCCAGCAGCTTAGGATTCGGGACAGGGGATGGTGGCTACACCTTC
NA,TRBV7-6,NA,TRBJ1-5,CASSLSSGANQPQHF,TGTGCCAGCAGCTTATCATCAGGGGCCAATCAGCCCCAGCATTTT
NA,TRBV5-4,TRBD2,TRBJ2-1,CASSFVAGGPGTVPNEQFF,TGTGCCAGCAGCTTCGTAGCGGGAGGCCCGGGCACGGTCCCCAATGAGCAGTTCTTC
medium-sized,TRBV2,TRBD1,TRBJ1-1,CASSGTGGIIGAFF,TGTGCCAGCAGCGGAACAGGGGGAATCATTGGAGCTTTCTTT
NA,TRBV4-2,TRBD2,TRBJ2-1,CASSQAYSLAGGNEQFF,TGTGCCAGCAGCCAAGCCTACTCCCTAGCGGGAGGAAATGAGCAGTTCTTC
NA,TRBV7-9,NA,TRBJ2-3,CASSYPLGRGSPDTQYF,TGTGCCAGCAGCTACCCTCTGGGCCGGGGGAGCCCAGATACGCAGTATTTT
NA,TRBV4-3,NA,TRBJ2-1,CASSQETGALGNEQFF,TGCGCCAGCAGCCAAGAGACAGGAGCATTGGGCAATGAGCAGTTCTTC
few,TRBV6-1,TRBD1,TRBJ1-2,CASSATGDYGYTF,TGTGCCAGCAGTGCGACAGGGGACTATGGCTACACCTTC
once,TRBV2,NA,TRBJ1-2,CASSGEALRIGYTF,TGTGCCAGCAGTGGGGAGGCACTCAGGATTGGCTACACCTTC
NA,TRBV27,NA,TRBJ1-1,CASGALGIIEAFF,TGTGCCAGCGGGGCCTTGGGAATAATTGAAGCTTTCTTT
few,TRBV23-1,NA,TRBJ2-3,CASSRATDTQYF,TGCGCCAGCAGTCGCGCCACAGATACGCAGTATTTT
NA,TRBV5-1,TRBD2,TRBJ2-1,CASSPGSGDNEQFF,TGCGCCAGCAGCCCCGGCAGCGGGGACAATGAGCAGTTCTTC
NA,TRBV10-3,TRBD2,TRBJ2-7,CAIGTSGGSRPYEQYF,TGTGCCATCGGGACTAGCGGGGGAAGTAGGCCCTACGAGCAGTACTTC
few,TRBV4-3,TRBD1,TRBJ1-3,CASSQEPQGAGNTIYF,TGCGCCAGCAGCCAAGAGCCACAGGGGGCTGGAAACACCATATATTTT
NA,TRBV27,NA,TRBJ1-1,CASRRFPSEAFF,TGTGCCAGCAGGCGGTTCCCCTCTGAAGCTTTCTTT
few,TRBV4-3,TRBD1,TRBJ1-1,CASSQELGQARMNTEAFF,TGCGCCAGCAGCCAAGAACTGGGACAGGCGAGAATGAACACTGAAGCTTTCTTT
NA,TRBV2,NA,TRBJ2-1,CASRTEGGEQFF,TGTGCCAGCAGGACTGAGGGTGGTGAGCAGTTCTTC
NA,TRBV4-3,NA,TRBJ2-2,CASSHPQVSGSNTGELFF,TGCGCCAGCAGCCACCCACAGGTTAGCGGCTCGAACACCGGGGAGCTGTTTTTT
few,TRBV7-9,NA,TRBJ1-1,CASSALWRNTEAFF,TGTGCCAGCAGCGCCCTGTGGAGGAACACTGAAGCTTTCTTT
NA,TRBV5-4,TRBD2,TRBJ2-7,CASSLAAGGPYEQYF,TGTGCCAGCAGCTTGGCAGCGGGAGGGCCCTACGAGCAGTACTTC
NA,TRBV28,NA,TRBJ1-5,CASTPTGFGNQPQHF,TGTGCCAGCACCCCTACAGGGTTTGGCAATCAGCCCCAGCATTTT
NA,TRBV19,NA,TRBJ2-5,CASSTQGTQYF,TGTGCCAGTAGTACTCAGGGGACCCAGTACTTC
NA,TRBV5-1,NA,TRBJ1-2,CASSPSTLLYGYTF,TGCGCCAGCAGCCCTAGCACATTGCTCTATGGCTACACCTTC
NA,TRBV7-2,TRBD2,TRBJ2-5,CASSQGLAVQETQYF,TGTGCCAGCAGCCAGGGACTAGCGGTTCAAGAGACCCAGTACTTC
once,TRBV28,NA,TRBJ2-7,CASRSGQTYEQYF,TGTGCCAGCAGATCCGGACAGACCTACGAGCAGTACTTC
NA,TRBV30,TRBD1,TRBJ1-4,CAWAQGSTNEKLFF,TGTGCCTGGGCACAGGGGTCAACTAATGAAAAACTGTTTTTT
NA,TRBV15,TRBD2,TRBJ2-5,CATSRGGGSRAQYF,TGTGCCACCAGCAGGGGGGGAGGGAGTAGGGCCCAGTACTTC